One sample yielded the 27 T cell receptor beta chains listed below, sequenced in a study of shared clonotypes between healthy human individuals (dated by TCRdb to about 2020). Library prep was done by the immunoSEQ multiplex PCR assay. TCRdb retrieved this table from immuneACCESS and kept in-frame rearrangements only. Not all clones are present; in checked studies, unresolved V genes account for under half, and no reason is known for the remainder. A total of about 2.3 million clones appear in this sample, over 85% of them only once. 0.39% of the sample rests with the top ten. Sequenced material: naive CD4+ T cells from PBMCs. This sample's cell subset or site label indicates: CD45RA+ positively selected. These receptors came from a man in his late teens or twenties in good health. Some clones in this sample may be carry-over from other donors' samples.

The V gene is TRBV6-1, the J gene TRBJ1-4; no reliable D call. V lost 6 bases, J lost 1 base, and 9 bases lay in between. The germline gives CDR1 MNHNS, CDR2 SASEGT. CDR3 length equals 14 residues. The CDR3 spells CASSSVLTNEKLFF. The CDR3 DNA reads TGTGCCAGCAGCTCGGTGTTAACTAATGAAAAACTGTTTTTT.

The chain carries TRBV19 and TRBJ1-4, with 9 positions matching TRBD1. CDR1 is LNHDA, CDR2 SQIVND, per germline (reference sequence). Losses at the gene ends were 5 bases for V and 5 bases for J; bases not matched to a gene: 3. The CDR3 consists of 14 residues. CDR3 in DNA: TGTGCCAGTAGTCTCGGGACAGGGAATGAAAAACTGTTTTTT. Its protein product is CASSLGTGNEKLFF. Looking up the rest from reference TRBV19 and TRBJ1-4 gives the full variable domain: DGGITQSPKYLFRKEGQNVTLSCEQNLNHDAMYWYRQDPGQGLRLIYYSQIVNDFQKGDIAEGYSVSREKKESFPLTVTSAQKNPTAFYLCASSLGTGNEKLFFGSGTQLSVL.

The chain employs TRBV5-1 and TRBJ2-3; tentative D call: TRBD2 (5 bases). The CDR3 is 16 residues long. Germline V CDR1 and CDR2: SGHRS, YFSETQ. V was cut by 4 bases and J by 0 bases, with 15 bases left in between. CDR3 sequence (DNA): TGCGCCAGCAGCCCCCCCTCACGGGGTAGCACAGATACGCAGTATTTT. This translates into CASSPPSRGSTDTQYF.

Turning to this clone: Other DNA sequences in this sample translate to the same CDR3. The chain couples TRBV18 to TRBJ1-5; 8 nucleotides align to TRBD1. V was clipped by 3 bases and J by 7 bases; unmatched bases: 5. The V gene's germline CDR1 is KGHSH and CDR2 LQKENI. The CDR3 length is 14 residues. CDR3 bases: TGTGCCAGCTCACCGCCAGGGGGCGGACAGCCCCAGCATTTT. It yields the protein CASSPPGGGQPQHF.

This chain links TRBV4-1 with TRBJ2-5; D is unresolved. Germline V CDR1 and CDR2: MGHRA, YSYEKL. The CDR3 loop spans 13 amino acids. V lost 2 bases and J 4 bases, leaving 8 bases between the germline ends. CDR3 sequence reads: CASSQFGPETQYF. Here the CDR3 DNA reads TGCGCCAGCAGCCAATTCGGCCCAGAGACCCAGTACTTC.

The rearrangement links TRBV11-2 to TRBJ2-1, with D tentatively TRBD2 (5 bases). V was shortened by 7 bases and J by 0 bases, with 22 bases between the two germline ends. The CDR3 length is 18 residues. Germline V gene sequence: CDR1 SGHAT, CDR2 FQNNGV. The DNA of the CDR3 is TGTGCCAGCAACGAGGGCCTATTGACGGTCAGCTCCTACAATGAGCAGTTCTTC. Encoded protein: CASNEGLLTVSSYNEQFF. Filled out from reference TRBV11-2 and TRBJ2-1, the complete variable domain reads EAGVAQSPRYKIIEKRQSVAFWCNPISGHATLYWYQQILGQGPKLLIQFQNNGVVDDSQLPKDRFSAERLKGVDSTLKIQPAKLEDSAVYLCASNEGLLTVSSYNEQFFGPGTRLTVL.

V gene TRBV28 combines with J gene TRBJ2-7, with TRBD1 identical over 8 bases. Germline V gives CDR1 MDHEN, CDR2 SYDVKM. V trimming: 2 bases; J trimming: 1 base; junction bases outside the gene matches: 4. The CDR3 covers 15 residues. In DNA, the CDR3 is TGTGCCAGCAGTTTAGCAGGGGGCCTGTCCTACGAGCAGTACTTC. It encodes CASSLAGGLSYEQYF.

The rearrangement joins TRBV18 to TRBJ2-5, with 10 bases fitting TRBD1. CDR1 is KGHSH and CDR2 is LQKENI in the germline V gene. V trimming: 5 bases; J trimming: 6 bases; junction bases outside the gene matches: 6. This CDR3 spans 14 amino acids. The CDR3 spells CASSSGTGVKTQYF. Here the CDR3 DNA reads TGTGCCAGCTCATCCGGGACAGGGGTTAAGACCCAGTACTTC.

The rearrangement links TRBV19 to TRBJ2-1; 7 nucleotides match TRBD1. The trim removed 4 bases at V and 0 bases at J, leaving 6 bases unmatched. The CDR3 consists of 16 residues. Per the germline V gene, CDR1 is LNHDA and CDR2 is SQIVND (reference sequence). The CDR3 is CASSTQGQLSYNEQFF. The CDR3 DNA is TGTGCCAGTAGTACCCAGGGACAGCTCTCCTACAATGAGCAGTTCTTC. The entire variable domain, with the rest obtained from reference TRBV19 and TRBJ2-1, is as follows: DGGITQSPKYLFRKEGQNVTLSCEQNLNHDAMYWYRQDPGQGLRLIYYSQIVNDFQKGDIAEGYSVSREKKESFPLTVTSAQKNPTAFYLCASSTQGQLSYNEQFFGPGTRLTVL.

The rearrangement links TRBV19 to TRBJ1-2; perhaps TRBD1 as D (5 bases). In germline, CDR1 is LNHDA, CDR2 SQIVND (reference sequence). V was pared by 7 bases and J by 4 bases, with 16 bases between. The CDR3 is 14 amino acids. CDR3: CASTTGRIVYGYTF. The CDR3 bases are TGTGCCAGTACCACGGGACGTATCGTCTATGGCTACACCTTC.

The chain employs TRBV10-3 and TRBJ1-5, with no clear D. The CDR3 is 13 residues long. The V gene's germline CDR1 is ENHRY and CDR2 SYGVKD. V lost 8 bases and J lost 3, with 11 bases in between. The DNA for the CDR3 is TGTGCCATCGGGAGGGTGGTCAATCAGCCCCAGCATTTT. Encoded protein: CAIGRVVNQPQHF.

J is TRBJ1-5 and V is TRBV27, with 9 bases matching TRBD1. Per germline, CDR1 MNHEY and CDR2 SMNVEV (reference sequence). Losses at the gene ends were 5 bases for V and 6 bases for J; bases not matched to a gene: 8. The CDR3 loop spans 15 amino acids. CDR3 sequence reads: CASSSPGTGSQPQHF. CDR3 in DNA: TGTGCCAGCAGTAGCCCCGGGACAGGGAGTCAGCCCCAGCATTTT.

The chain links TRBV5-1 to TRBJ2-5, with TRBD2 matching 11 bases. The junction had 1 base not matched to a gene; V was cut back by 0 bases and J by 3 bases. Looked up from germline, CDR1 is SGHRS and CDR2 is YFSETQ. This CDR3 contains 15 residues. In DNA form, the CDR3 reads TGCGCCAGCAGCTTGGCACTAGCGGGAGAAGAGACCCAGTACTTC. Its protein is CASSLALAGEETQYF. Complete variable domain (other parts from reference TRBV5-1 and TRBJ2-5): KAGVTQTPRYLIKTRGQQVTLSCSPISGHRSVSWYQQTPGQGLQFLFEYFSETQRNKGNFPGRFSGRQFSNSRSEMNVSTLELGDSALYLCASSLALAGEETQYFGPGTRLLVL.

The chain joins TRBV6-5 to TRBJ2-5; perhaps TRBD1 as D (6 bases). With 6 bases removed from V and 1 base from J, the gap between germline ends came to 12 bases. Germline CDR1 and CDR2: MNHEY and SVGAGI. The CDR3 is 14 residues long. The CDR3 spells CASSDRTLQETQYF. In DNA form, the CDR3 reads TGTGCCAGCAGCGACAGGACCCTCCAAGAGACCCAGTACTTC.

On this clone: The same CDR3 can be traced to other DNA sequences in this sample. The chain joins TRBV18 to TRBJ2-3, with D hard to call. Germline assignment: CDR1 KGHSH and CDR2 LQKENI. V lost 3 bases to trimming and J lost 1 base, with 5 bases between them. The CDR3 contains 13 residues. The CDR3 here is CASSPAGTDTQYF. The CDR3 DNA is TGTGCCAGCTCACCCGCGGGCACAGATACGCAGTATTTT. Drawing the rest from reference TRBV18 and TRBJ2-3, the complete variable domain is NAGVMQNPRHLVRRRGQEARLRCSPMKGHSHVYWYRQLPEEGLKFMVYLQKENIIDESGMPKERFSAEFPKEGPSILRIQQVVRGDSAAYFCASSPAGTDTQYFGPGTRLTVL.

The chain is built from TRBV5-1 and TRBJ2-1, with 10 nucleotides matching TRBD2. CDR1 and CDR2 (germline): SGHRS, YFSETQ. Trimming removed 6 bases from V and 8 bases from J; junction bases left unmatched: 17. This CDR3 contains 17 residues. Here the CDR3 reads CASTAAGVAGGRDEQFF. As DNA, the CDR3 is TGCGCCAGCACCGCCGCCGGGGTAGCGGGGGGTCGGGATGAGCAGTTCTTC. The variable domain in full, completed from reference TRBV5-1 and TRBJ2-1, reads KAGVTQTPRYLIKTRGQQVTLSCSPISGHRSVSWYQQTPGQGLQFLFEYFSETQRNKGNFPGRFSGRQFSNSRSEMNVSTLELGDSALYLCASTAAGVAGGRDEQFFGPGTRLTVL.

The chain combines TRBV7-9 with TRBJ2-3; D gene ambiguous. With 5 bases removed from V and 0 bases from J, the gap between germline ends came to 9 bases. CDR3 length: 14 amino acids. From germline, CDR1 is SEHNR and CDR2 FQNEAQ (reference sequence). DNA for the CDR3: TGTGCCAGCAGCGCCCCACAGAGCACAGATACGCAGTATTTT. Its protein product is CASSAPQSTDTQYF. Together with reference TRBV7-9 and TRBJ2-3, the CDR3 gives the full variable domain: DTGVSQNPRHKITKRGQNVTFRCDPISEHNRLYWYRQTLGQGPEFLTYFQNEAQLEKSRLLSDRFSAERPKGSFSTLEIQRTEQGDSAMYLCASSAPQSTDTQYFGPGTRLTVL.

This chain uses TRBV11-2 with TRBJ2-5, with 7 positions matching TRBD1. Germline lookup yields CDR1 SGHAT and CDR2 FQNNGV. The length of the CDR3 is 14 residues. J lost 5 bases, V lost 6 bases, and 9 bases had no gene match. The CDR3 bases are TGTGCCAGCAGTGTAGTACAGGGGATGGAGACCCAGTACTTC. Its translation: CASSVVQGMETQYF.

The V call is TRBV11-2, the J call TRBJ2-1, with a possible D match to TRBD2 (5 bases). The germline V and J ends were trimmed by 0 bases and 15 bases, with 15 bases remaining between them. This CDR3 has 13 residues. Germline CDR1 SGHAT, CDR2 FQNNGV. CDR3 in DNA: TGTGCCAGCAGCTTAGAGGTGCGGACTCTGGGGTTCTTC. Its translation: CASSLEVRTLGFF.

The chain has TRBV27 and TRBJ2-2; 7 nucleotides align to TRBD2. This CDR3 comprises 17 residues. Germline values: CDR1 MNHEY, CDR2 SMNVEV (reference sequence). Trimming took 5 bases from V and 1 from J; bases not matched to a gene: 10. Written as DNA, the CDR3 is TGTGCCAGCAGTCGATCAATTTGGGGGGGGAACACCGGGGAGCTGTTTTTT. It yields the protein CASSRSIWGGNTGELFF.

The chain links TRBV7-3 to TRBJ2-1; tentative D call: TRBD1 (7 bases). The CDR3 has 15 residues. Per germline, CDR1 SGHTA and CDR2 FQGTGA. Between the trimmed V and J ends, which lost 2 bases and 10 bases, there was a span of 18 bases. The CDR3 nucleotides are TGTGCCAGCAGCTTAGGCGGGACAGTCCCGGGAGAGCAGTTCTTC. Protein product: CASSLGGTVPGEQFF.

The chain couples TRBV28 to TRBJ1-2; D call uncertain. Germline V gives CDR1 MDHEN, CDR2 SYDVKM. The CDR3 is 17 residues long. Between the trimmed V and J ends, which lost 5 bases and 8 bases, there was a span of 27 bases. CDR3 in amino acids: CASSPPDTFAVLGGYTF. CDR3 in DNA: TGTGCCAGCAGTCCCCCCGACACTTTTGCAGTTTTAGGAGGCTACACCTTC.

Only a few counts were recorded for this clone. V gene TRBV9 combines with J gene TRBJ2-3, with 8 bases lining up with TRBD1. Germline V gene lookup returns CDR1 SGDLS and CDR2 YYNGEE. With 3 bases clipped from V and 8 bases from J, the junction kept 11 bases outside the gene matches. This CDR3 is built from 15 residues. In nucleotides, the CDR3 is TGTGCCAGCAGCGATAGAGGGGGACAGGAGGTTACGCAGTATTTT. It encodes CASSDRGGQEVTQYF.

In its sample, this clone was seen once. The V and J genes are TRBV29-1 and TRBJ2-2, with 7 bases aligning to TRBD2. CDR3 length: 13 amino acids. CDR1 is SQVTM, CDR2 ANQGSEA, per germline. Losses at the gene ends were 3 bases for V and 4 bases for J; bases not matched to a gene: 2. In DNA form, the CDR3 reads TGCAGCGTTGAGCGGGAGCCCACCGGGGAGCTGTTTTTT. It translates to CSVEREPTGELFF.

This chain connects TRBV9 to TRBJ1-3, with unresolved D. Germline loops: CDR1 SGDLS, CDR2 YYNGEE. The V end was cut by 3 bases, the J end by 7 bases, with 11 bases between. The length of the CDR3 is 13 residues. As DNA, the CDR3 is TGTGCCAGCAGCGGGATTACGGCGAACACCATATATTTT. As protein: CASSGITANTIYF.

The gene calls are TRBV7-9 and TRBJ1-4; D unresolved. CDR3 size: 15 residues. CDR1 SEHNR and CDR2 FQNEAQ come from the germline V gene (reference sequence). The V end was cut by 2 bases, the J end by 2 bases, with 9 bases between. The CDR3, as DNA: TGTGCCAGCAGCTTAAGACCGGGGACTAATGAAAAACTGTTTTTT. Its translation is CASSLRPGTNEKLFF.

The gene calls are TRBV5-1 and TRBJ2-5; perhaps TRBD1 as D (6 bases). The CDR3 sequence is 14 residues long. CDR1 and CDR2 from the germline V gene are SGHRS and YFSETQ. V was pared by 4 bases and J by 0 bases, with 10 bases between. CDR3 DNA: TGCGCCAGCAGCGGGACACCGTACCAAGAGACCCAGTACTTC. Encoded protein: CASSGTPYQETQYF. Full variable domain (outside the CDR3, taken from reference TRBV5-1 and TRBJ2-5): KAGVTQTPRYLIKTRGQQVTLSCSPISGHRSVSWYQQTPGQGLQFLFEYFSETQRNKGNFPGRFSGRQFSNSRSEMNVSTLELGDSALYLCASSGTPYQETQYFGPGTRLLVL.